The 23 T cell receptor beta chains listed next were all sequenced from one sample in a study of cytomegalovirus exposure and HLA in healthy donors. PCR was performed using 60 Vbeta and 13 Jbeta primers. The table came from immunoSEQ multiplex PCR; TCRdb's copy has only in-frame clones and leaves some out. The sample has 220,000 or so clones; 70% to 80% are singletons. The sample taken for sequencing was PBMCs. The receptors here all came from a male donor in good health and CMV-seronegative.

The CDR3 bases are TGTGCCAGCAGCGCCAGGACTAGCGGGATATTCAATGAGCAGTTCTTC. Translating it yields CASSARTSGIFNEQFF. The chain recombines TRBV7-9 with TRBJ2-1; 12 bases are shared with TRBD2. The CDR3 runs 16 residues. Germline-derived CDR1 and CDR2 are SEHNR and FQNEAQ (reference sequence). With 5 bases clipped from V and 6 bases from J, the junction kept 8 bases outside the gene matches.

V usage is TRBV11-2 and J usage is TRBJ1-3, with unresolved D. From germline, CDR1 is SGHAT and CDR2 FQNNGV. CDR3 length: 16 residues. With 5 bases removed from V and 0 bases from J, the gap between germline ends came to 14 bases. The DNA for the CDR3 is TGTGCCAGCAGCCTACTGGACGGGAGCTCTGGAAACACCATATATTTT. Amino acids: CASSLLDGSSGNTIYF.

This clone was found once. The gene calls are TRBV11-1 and TRBJ2-3; D uncertain. Trimming pared 2 bases from V and 0 bases from J, leaving 12 bases between. This CDR3 comprises 16 residues. The germline CDR1 and CDR2 sequences are SGHAT and FQDESV (reference sequence). The CDR3: CASSLTNVASTDTQYF. As DNA, the CDR3 is TGTGCCAGCAGCTTAACAAACGTAGCTAGCACAGATACGCAGTATTTT.

The chain recombines TRBV7-9 with TRBJ1-6; D is unclear. There are 14 residues in the CDR3. V lost 1 base, J lost 4 bases, and 5 bases lay in between. CDR1 is SEHNR, CDR2 FQNEAQ, per germline (reference sequence). CDR3 DNA sequence: TGTGCCAGCAGCTTAGAACAGTATAATTCACCCCTCCACTTT. Amino acids: CASSLEQYNSPLHF.

The rearrangement joins TRBV20-1 to TRBJ2-2, with TRBD2 as a possible D gene (6 bases). V was trimmed by 3 bases and J by 10 bases, leaving 9 bases between them. CDR1 is DFQATT and CDR2 is SNEGSKA in the germline V gene (reference sequence). The CDR3 runs to 11 residues. CDR3 loop: CSASASEELFF. CDR3 sequence (DNA): TGCAGTGCTAGCGCTAGCGAGGAGCTGTTTTTT.

The chain couples TRBV6-1 to TRBJ1-2; D possibly corresponds to TRBD1 (6 bases). This CDR3 has 17 amino acids. The V gene's germline CDR1 is MNHNS and CDR2 SASEGT. V gave up 4 bases and J gave up 2 bases, with 20 bases separating them. The CDR3 DNA follows: TGTGCCAGCAGTGGGGGATACGACAGGCCCTTCAACTATGGCTACACCTTC. Translated, it gives CASSGGYDRPFNYGYTF.

This chain's CDR3 is CAWAVGSGRRGETQYF. The DNA for the CDR3 is TGTGCCTGGGCCGTAGGTAGCGGGAGGCGGGGAGAGACCCAGTACTTC. The chain joins TRBV30 to TRBJ2-5; 10 nucleotides match TRBD2. The CDR3 runs to 16 residues. The ends lost 5 bases at V and 4 bases at J; junction bases unmatched: 13. CDR1 and CDR2 from the germline V gene are GTSNPN and SVGIG (reference sequence).

The V gene is TRBV1, the J gene TRBJ2-1; TRBD2 was called by the table and not checked on the DNA. TRBV1 counts as a pseudogene. This CDR3 comprises 15 residues. Here the CDR3 DNA reads TGCACCAGCAGCCACAGCGGGAGTGGCTACAATGAGCAGTTCTTC. Amino acids: CTSSHSGSGYNEQFF.

V usage is TRBV5-1 and J usage is TRBJ2-1, with 7 bases matching TRBD2. V dropped 2 bases and J dropped 5; count of bases not matched to a gene: 4. The CDR3 spans 14 residues. CDR1 SGHRS and CDR2 YFSETQ come from the germline V gene. The CDR3 sequence is CASSFSTSNNEQFF. The CDR3, as DNA: TGCGCCAGCAGCTTCTCGACTAGCAACAATGAGCAGTTCTTC.

V usage is TRBV5-4 and J usage is TRBJ1-2; 8 bases line up with TRBD1. The CDR3 is 14 amino acids. Trimming at V came to 3 bases and at J to 6 bases, leaving 7 bases not matched to a gene. Germline loops: CDR1 SGHNT, CDR2 YYREEE (reference sequence). The CDR3 here is CASSYGTGGDGYTF. The CDR3 DNA reads as TGTGCCAGCAGCTACGGGACAGGAGGTGATGGCTACACCTTC.

The rearrangement joins TRBV11-2 to TRBJ1-4; 8 bases map to TRBD1. This CDR3 has 13 amino acids. The V segment lost 8 bases and the J segment 10 bases; nucleotides outside the gene matches: 9. CDR1 and CDR2 (germline): SGHAT, FQNNGV. The CDR3 DNA is TGTGCCAGCGGAGACAGGGGAGGACGAAAACTGTTTTTT. Residues: CASGDRGGRKLFF.

This rearrangement joins TRBV2 to TRBJ2-5; D is unresolved. The ends were cut back, 5 bases at V and 3 bases at J, with 4 bases in the middle. CDR3 length: 11 amino acids. From germline, CDR1 is SNHLY and CDR2 FYNNEI. The CDR3 DNA follows: TGTGCCAGCAGTTTCAAAGAGACCCAGTACTTC. It specifies CASSFKETQYF.

The J gene is TRBJ2-5, the V gene TRBV10-3; D may be TRBD1 (5 bases). Matching the DNA end better, TRBJ2-7 makes the J call doubtful. Germline V gene data show CDR1 as ENHRY and CDR2 as SYGVKD. There are 13 residues in the CDR3. CDR3 in amino acids: CAISGQLSYEQYF. The CDR3 DNA follows: TGTGCCATCAGTGGACAGTTATCCTACGAGCAGTACTTC.

This clone was found a few times. V gene TRBV5-6 combines with J gene TRBJ1-1; D not certain. Germline V lookup: CDR1 SGHDT, CDR2 YYEEEE. This CDR3 is built from 13 residues. V was cut by 0 bases and J by 2 bases, with 5 bases left in between. Here the CDR3 DNA reads TGTGCCAGCAGCTTGGTGTCAAACACTGAAGCTTTCTTT. It specifies CASSLVSNTEAFF.

This chain uses TRBV5-6 with TRBJ2-2; no clear D. The V and J ends lost 4 bases and 3 bases respectively, with 7 bases between them. The CDR3 contains 13 residues. The germline V gene encodes CDR1 SGHDT and CDR2 YYEEEE. The CDR3 protein is CASSPPDTGELFF. The DNA of the CDR3 is TGTGCCAGCAGCCCGCCAGACACCGGGGAGCTGTTTTTT. Together with reference TRBV5-6 and TRBJ2-2, the CDR3 gives the full variable domain: DAGVTQSPTHLIKTRGQQVTLRCSPKSGHDTVSWYQQALGQGPQFIFQYYEEEERQRGNFPDRFSGHQFPNYSSELNVNALLLGDSALYLCASSPPDTGELFFGEGSRLTVL.

This chain connects TRBV9 to TRBJ2-1; 8 nucleotides align to TRBD2. J gave up 6 bases and V 5 bases, and 16 bases lay outside the gene matches. This CDR3 spans 17 amino acids. Per the germline V gene, CDR1 is SGDLS and CDR2 is YYNGEE. The CDR3 sequence: CASSARDGLASVNEQFF. The CDR3 DNA reads TGTGCCAGCAGTGCTCGTGACGGACTAGCATCAGTCAATGAGCAGTTCTTC.

This chain links TRBV4-1 with TRBJ1-5; 7 bases match TRBD1. This CDR3 comprises 15 residues. Per the germline V gene, CDR1 is MGHRA and CDR2 is YSYEKL. V trimming: 1 base; J trimming: 4 bases; junction bases outside the gene matches: 4. CDR3: CASSQAGTDNQPQHF. CDR3 nucleotides: TGCGCCAGCAGCCAAGCCGGGACAGATAATCAGCCCCAGCATTTT.

V is TRBV9 and J is TRBJ1-3, with D perhaps TRBD1 (6 bases). Germline V lookup: CDR1 SGDLS, CDR2 YYNGEE. The CDR3 totals 14 residues. V lost 3 bases to trimming and J lost 0 bases, with 7 bases between them. The CDR3 is CASSEQGSGNTIYF. As DNA, the CDR3 is TGTGCCAGCAGCGAACAGGGCTCTGGAAACACCATATATTTT.

Here the CDR3 reads CASSIQSAGLSTDTQYF. CDR3 bases: TGTGCCAGCAGTATACAGTCGGCGGGACTAAGCACAGATACGCAGTATTTT. The chain is built from TRBV28 and TRBJ2-3; 7 bases match TRBD2. This CDR3 has 17 amino acids. After removal of 5 bases from V and 0 bases from J, the junction contained 11 bases not matched to a gene. Germline CDR1 and CDR2: MDHEN and SYDVKM.

The rearrangement joins TRBV5-1 to TRBJ2-7, with D perhaps TRBD1 (6 bases). The length of the CDR3 is 16 residues. CDR1 is SGHRS, CDR2 YFSETQ, per germline. The germline V and J ends were trimmed by 5 bases and 0 bases, with 18 bases remaining between them. CDR3 sequence (DNA): TGCGCCAGCAGAGCCTCACACAAAGGGGGCTCCTACGAGCAGTACTTC. It specifies CASRASHKGGSYEQYF. Full variable domain (remainder filled in from reference TRBV5-1 and TRBJ2-7): KAGVTQTPRYLIKTRGQQVTLSCSPISGHRSVSWYQQTPGQGLQFLFEYFSETQRNKGNFPGRFSGRQFSNSRSEMNVSTLELGDSALYLCASRASHKGGSYEQYFGPGTRLTVT.

The J gene is TRBJ2-1, the V gene TRBV19, with D possibly TRBD2 on 6 matching bases. V lost 3 bases and J lost 8, with 11 bases in between. The CDR3 covers 13 residues. Per the germline V gene, CDR1 is LNHDA and CDR2 is SQIVND (reference sequence). CDR3 DNA: TGTGCCAGTAGTATTGGGTGGGGGGATGAGCAGTTCTTC. It yields the protein CASSIGWGDEQFF.

The CDR3 region is CSVGQVTSGANVLTF. The CDR3 nucleotides are TGCAGCGTCGGACAAGTGACCTCTGGGGCCAACGTCCTGACTTTC. V usage is TRBV29-1 and J usage is TRBJ2-6; weak D call: TRBD1 (5 bases). CDR3 length: 15 amino acids. The ends were cut back, 6 bases at V and 0 bases at J, with 12 bases in the middle. Germline-derived CDR1 and CDR2 are SQVTM and ANQGSEA.

This clone was seen a handful of times. The rearrangement uses TRBV13 and TRBJ2-1; D remains unclear. The V gene's germline CDR1 is PRHDT and CDR2 FYEKMQ (reference sequence). CDR3 length: 12 residues. The V and J ends lost 5 bases and 7 bases respectively, with 9 bases between them. The CDR3 DNA sequence: TGTGCCAGCAGCCAGATCAGGAATGAGCAGTTCTTC. As protein: CASSQIRNEQFF.